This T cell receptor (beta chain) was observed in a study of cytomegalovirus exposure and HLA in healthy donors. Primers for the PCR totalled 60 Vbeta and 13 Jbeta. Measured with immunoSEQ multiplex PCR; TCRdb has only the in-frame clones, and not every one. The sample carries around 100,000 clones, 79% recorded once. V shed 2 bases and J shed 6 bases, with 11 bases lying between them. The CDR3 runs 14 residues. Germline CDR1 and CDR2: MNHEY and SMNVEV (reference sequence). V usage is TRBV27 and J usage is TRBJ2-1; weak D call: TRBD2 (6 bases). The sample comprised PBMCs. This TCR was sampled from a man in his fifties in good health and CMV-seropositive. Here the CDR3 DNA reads TGTGCCAGCAGTTTAGGTGGGAGGCTCAATGAGCAGTTCTTC. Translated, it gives CASSLGGRLNEQFF.